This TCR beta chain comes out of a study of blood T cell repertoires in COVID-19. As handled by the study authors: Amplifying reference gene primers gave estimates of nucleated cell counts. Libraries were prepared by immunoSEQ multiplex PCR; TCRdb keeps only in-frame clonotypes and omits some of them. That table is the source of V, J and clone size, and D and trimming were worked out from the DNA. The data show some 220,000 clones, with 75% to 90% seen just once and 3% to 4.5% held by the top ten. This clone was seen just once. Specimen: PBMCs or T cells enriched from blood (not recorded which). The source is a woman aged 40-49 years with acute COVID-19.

CDR3 protein: CASSPLTGVFETEAFF. The CDR3 nucleotides read TGTGCCAGCTCACCCTTGACAGGGGTCTTTGAGACTGAAGCTTTCTTT. This chain joins TRBV18 and TRBJ1-1; 8 bases match TRBD1. The V segment lost 3 bases and the J segment 5 bases; nucleotides outside the gene matches: 11. Germline values: CDR1 KGHSH, CDR2 LQKENI. The CDR3 is 16 amino acids.